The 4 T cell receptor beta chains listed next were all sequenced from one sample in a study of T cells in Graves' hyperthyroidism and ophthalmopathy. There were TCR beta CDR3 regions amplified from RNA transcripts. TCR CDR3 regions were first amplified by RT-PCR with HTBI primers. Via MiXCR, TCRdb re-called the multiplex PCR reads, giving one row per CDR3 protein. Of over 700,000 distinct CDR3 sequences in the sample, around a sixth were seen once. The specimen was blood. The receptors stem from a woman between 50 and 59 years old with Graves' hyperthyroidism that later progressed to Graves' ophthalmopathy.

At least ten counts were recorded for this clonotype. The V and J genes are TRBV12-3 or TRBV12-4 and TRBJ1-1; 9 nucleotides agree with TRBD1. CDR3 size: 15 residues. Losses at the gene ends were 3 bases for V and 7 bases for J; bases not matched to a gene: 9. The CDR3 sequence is CASSFDRGGTIEAFF. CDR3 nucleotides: TGTGCCAGCAGTTTTGACAGGGGGGGAACAATTGAAGCTTTCTTT.

In DNA, the CDR3 is TGTGCCATCGAGAAAACAGCAAACAATGAGCAGTTCTTC. Translated, it gives CAIEKTANNEQFF. The V and J genes are TRBV10-3 and TRBJ2-1; no definite D call. Trimming removed 8 bases from V and 5 bases from J, with 13 bases in between. From germline, CDR1 is ENHRY and CDR2 SYGVKD. CDR3 length equals 13 residues.

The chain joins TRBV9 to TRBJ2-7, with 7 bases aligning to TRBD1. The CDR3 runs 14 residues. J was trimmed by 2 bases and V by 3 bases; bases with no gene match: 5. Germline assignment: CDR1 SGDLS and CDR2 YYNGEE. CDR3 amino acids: CASSEGQYTYEQYF. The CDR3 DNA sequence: TGTGCCAGCAGCGAGGGACAGTATACCTACGAGCAGTACTTC.

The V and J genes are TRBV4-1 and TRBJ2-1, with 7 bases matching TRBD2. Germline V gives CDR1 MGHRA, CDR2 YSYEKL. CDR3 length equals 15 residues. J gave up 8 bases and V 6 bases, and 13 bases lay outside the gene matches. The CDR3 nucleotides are TGCGCCAGCAGTCCGTTAGCGGGCCTGATGGATGAGCAGTTCTTC. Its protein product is CASSPLAGLMDEQFF.